The present T cell receptor (beta chain) was sequenced within a study of shared clonotypes between healthy human individuals. Study at large: A couple of women and a few men aged 18 to 49 made up the donors. Plates per donor: three CD4 naive, three CD4 memory, two CD8 naive, one CD8 memory.

Genomic DNA from each subset was divided evenly over several immunoSEQ plates. In the authors' workflow: Junction-only immunoSEQ sequences carried no quality scores, so filtering differed. Clones were sequenced by immunoSEQ multiplex PCR, and TCRdb holds only the in-frame ones, with some missing. V and J calls and clone size are as listed in that table; D and trimming were resolved from the DNA. Here the sample spans 300,000 to 400,000 clones, less than 85% being singletons. Trimming removed 3 bases at V and 4 bases at J, with 8 bases between. The CDR3 runs 13 residues. Germline V gene data show CDR1 as SGHAT and CDR2 as FQNNGV.

This TCR derives from a man aged 25 to 45 in good health. Sample: memory CD4+ T cells sorted from blood. Indicated subset: CD45RA-negative fraction. The V call is TRBV11-2, the J call TRBJ2-3; D is perhaps TRBD1 (6 bases). In DNA, the CDR3 is TGTGCCAGCAGCTTCACAGGGTCAGATACGCAGTATTTT. Translated, it gives CASSFTGSDTQYF.